A single sample is the source of the 24 T cell receptor beta chains below, sequenced in a study of blood T cell repertoires in COVID-19. TCRdb's table, derived via immunoSEQ multiplex PCR, lists solely in-frame clones and lacks some. Of about 520,000 clones in the sample, 80% to 90% were seen once. The source material was peripheral blood. All receptors come from a human donor in a cohort sampled during active COVID-19.

The rearrangement uses TRBV24-1 and TRBJ1-2; D is possibly TRBD1 (5 bases). Trimming removed 10 bases at V and 3 bases at J, with 14 bases between. Germline values: CDR1 KGHDR, CDR2 SFDVKD. The CDR3 extends over 13 amino acids. CDR3 sequence reads: CATKAGGDYGYTF. Here the CDR3 DNA reads TGTGCCACGAAAGCGGGGGGGGACTATGGCTACACCTTC.

V is TRBV7-2 and J is TRBJ2-1, with TRBD2 matching 7 bases. The CDR3 consists of 13 residues. Germline loops: CDR1 SGHTA, CDR2 FQGNSA. The trim removed 1 base at V and 8 bases at J, leaving 2 bases unmatched. Here the CDR3 reads CASSLGGSDEQFF. The CDR3 DNA is TGTGCCAGCAGCTTAGGCGGGAGTGATGAGCAGTTCTTC.

The V and J genes are TRBV4-2 and TRBJ2-5, with a tentative D call TRBD2 (6 bases). The V and J ends lost 4 bases and 4 bases respectively, with 22 bases between them. CDR1 LGHNA and CDR2 YNFKEQ come from the germline V gene. The CDR3 spans 17 residues. The CDR3 protein is CASSLQPDGAGGETQYF. In DNA form, the CDR3 reads TGTGCCAGCAGCCTCCAACCGGACGGGGCCGGGGGAGAGACCCAGTACTTC.

V gene TRBV28 combines with J gene TRBJ2-5, with 8 bases lining up with TRBD1. The CDR3 covers 13 residues. Germline V gene sequence: CDR1 MDHEN, CDR2 SYDVKM. V shed 5 bases and J 7 bases; nucleotides not matched to a gene: 6. CDR3 protein: CASSVGQARTQYF. The CDR3 nucleotides read TGTGCCAGCAGTGTGGGACAGGCAAGGACCCAGTACTTC.

This clone was observed once. This chain joins TRBV30 and TRBJ2-7; D not resolved. The CDR3 consists of 13 residues. The germline V and J ends were trimmed by 1 base and 2 bases, with 9 bases remaining between them. Germline V gene lookup returns CDR1 GTSNPN and CDR2 SVGIG (reference sequence). CDR3 region: CAWSGDSTYEQYF. The CDR3, as DNA: TGTGCCTGGAGTGGCGACTCCACCTACGAGCAGTACTTC.

In the case of this clone: Different DNA sequences within this sample yield the same CDR3. The chain carries TRBV4-3 and TRBJ2-7, with D possibly being TRBD2 (5 bases). From germline, CDR1 is LGHNA and CDR2 YSLEER. CDR3 length: 14 amino acids. V was cut by 3 bases and J by 0 bases, with 9 bases left in between. CDR3 sequence (DNA): TGCGCCAGCAGCCAGCGGGCCGGCTCCTACGAGCAGTACTTC. As protein: CASSQRAGSYEQYF.

V and J are TRBV9 and TRBJ2-1, with TRBD2 matching over 14 bases. The CDR3 has 19 residues. Germline-derived CDR1 and CDR2 are SGDLS and YYNGEE. Losses at the gene ends were 3 bases for V and 0 bases for J; bases not matched to a gene: 8. The CDR3 coding sequence is TGTGCCAGCAGCGCCCGGACTAGCGGGAGGATGAGCTCCTACAATGAGCAGTTCTTC. It codes for CASSARTSGRMSSYNEQFF.

The chain links TRBV5-1 to TRBJ2-3; 7 bases are a match to TRBD2. Germline loops: CDR1 SGHRS, CDR2 YFSETQ. The CDR3 loop spans 16 amino acids. Germline trimming cut 3 bases from V and 3 bases from J; bases unmatched to any gene: 10. The CDR3 is CASSYYSGGSTDTQYF. Here the CDR3 DNA reads TGCGCCAGCAGCTACTATTCGGGAGGAAGTACAGATACGCAGTATTTT.

This sequence joins TRBV15 and TRBJ2-1, with D possibly matching TRBD2 (5 bases). V shed 0 bases and J shed 4 bases, with 10 bases lying between them. The V gene's germline CDR1 is LNHNV and CDR2 YYDKDF (reference sequence). The CDR3 extends over 15 amino acids. The CDR3 DNA reads TGTGCCACCAGCAGAGATAGCGAGTTTTACAATGAGCAGTTCTTC. The encoded protein is CATSRDSEFYNEQFF.

The chain has TRBV6-5 and TRBJ2-5; 9 positions match TRBD2. The length of the CDR3 is 14 residues. Per the germline V gene, CDR1 is MNHEY and CDR2 is SVGAGI. V was pared by 5 bases and J by 4 bases, with 5 bases of the junction left unmatched. The CDR3 loop is CASSQGLARETQYF. CDR3 bases: TGTGCCAGCAGTCAGGGACTAGCAAGAGAGACCCAGTACTTC.

The V call is TRBV24-1, the J call TRBJ1-5, with 8 bases matching TRBD1. Germline CDR1 KGHDR, CDR2 SFDVKD. This CDR3 contains 16 residues. Germline trimming cut 4 bases from V and 1 base from J; bases unmatched to any gene: 5. The CDR3 region is CATSDPTGDSNQPQHF. CDR3 nucleotide sequence: TGTGCCACCAGTGACCCGACAGGGGACAGCAATCAGCCCCAGCATTTT.

V is TRBV6-6 and J is TRBJ1-2; 12 nucleotides match TRBD1. The CDR3 extends over 14 amino acids. In germline, CDR1 is MNHNY, CDR2 SVGAGI (reference sequence). After removal of 4 bases from V and 7 bases from J, the junction contained 4 bases not matched to a gene. Here the CDR3 reads CASSSGTGGFGYTF. The CDR3 DNA sequence: TGTGCCAGCAGTTCAGGGACAGGGGGCTTTGGCTACACCTTC.

This clone was seen only once. The chain uses TRBV19 and TRBJ1-5, with 7 positions matching TRBD1. Germline assignment: CDR1 LNHDA and CDR2 SQIVND (reference sequence). The length of the CDR3 is 18 residues. With V trimmed by 0 bases and J by 7 bases, 15 bases remained unmatched. CDR3 region: CASSIDGNRGGVGQPQHF. The CDR3 coding sequence is TGTGCCAGTAGTATAGATGGGAACAGGGGAGGAGTAGGACAGCCCCAGCATTTT.

This rearrangement joins TRBV28 to TRBJ1-6, with D unresolved. Trimming left V 4 bases short and J 8 bases short, with 12 bases between. Germline V gives CDR1 MDHEN, CDR2 SYDVKM. The CDR3 loop spans 14 amino acids. CDR3: CASSSEEVYSPLHF. CDR3 DNA: TGTGCCAGCAGTTCGGAGGAGGTTTATTCACCCCTCCACTTT.

The rearrangement links TRBV2 to TRBJ2-6; 9 positions agree with TRBD1. Germline V gene lookup returns CDR1 SNHLY and CDR2 FYNNEI. Trimming took 3 bases from V and 0 from J; bases not matched to a gene: 9. This CDR3 has 19 residues. Here the CDR3 reads CASSDPEGTGSSGANVLTF. The CDR3 DNA reads TGTGCCAGCAGTGACCCCGAGGGGACAGGGTCCTCTGGGGCCAACGTCCTGACTTTC.

The V and J genes are TRBV6-4 and TRBJ2-3; the D gene is possibly TRBD1 (5 bases). Germline CDR1 reads MRHNA; CDR2 reads SNTAGT. The germline V and J ends were trimmed by 0 bases and 4 bases, with 8 bases remaining between them. The CDR3 consists of 14 residues. The CDR3 DNA reads as TGTGCCAGCAGTGACTCAACAGGTGCAGATACGCAGTATTTT. The encoded protein is CASSDSTGADTQYF.

CDR3 sequence reads: CLAGNTEAFF. DNA for the CDR3: TGTTTAGCGGGGAACACTGAAGCTTTCTTT. This sequence joins TRBV28 and TRBJ1-1; D gene ambiguous. CDR1 is MDHEN and CDR2 is SYDVKM in the germline V gene. The CDR3 runs to 10 residues. The full variable domain, its missing parts supplied by reference TRBV28 and TRBJ1-1, is DVKVTQSSRYLVKRTGEKVFLECVQDMDHENMFWYRQDPGLGLRLIYFSYDVKMKEKGDIPEGYSVSREKKERFSLILESASTNQTSMYLCLAGNTEAFFGQGTRLTVV.

CDR3 protein: CSVGDRVSYARYF. The CDR3, as DNA: TGCAGCGTTGGTGACAGGGTTAGCTACGCCCGGTACTTC. The V gene is TRBV29-1, the J gene TRBJ2-7; 7 positions agree with TRBD1. Germline V gene data show CDR1 as SQVTM and CDR2 as ANQGSEA. After removal of 4 bases from V and 12 bases from J, the junction contained 15 bases not matched to a gene. CDR3 length equals 13 residues.

The genes are TRBV7-9 and TRBJ1-2; 10 bases align to TRBD1. After removal of 8 bases from V and 5 bases from J, the junction contained 11 bases not matched to a gene. The CDR3 covers 15 residues. The V gene's germline CDR1 is SEHNR and CDR2 FQNEAQ (reference sequence). CDR3 bases: TGTGCCAGCGCCTTGACGACAGGGGGCGTATATGGCTACACCTTC. As protein: CASALTTGGVYGYTF.

This clone was counted only a few times. This chain links TRBV9 with TRBJ2-7; 8 positions match TRBD2. This CDR3 has 15 residues. V lost 0 bases, J lost 1 base, and 3 bases stayed unmatched. CDR1 is SGDLS and CDR2 is YYNGEE in the germline V gene. Here the CDR3 DNA reads TGTGCCAGCAGCGTAGGGCGGGAGGCTTCCTACGAGCAGTACTTC. It translates to CASSVGREASYEQYF.

The rearrangement links TRBV6-2 or TRBV6-3 to TRBJ1-1; D might be TRBD1 (6 bases). CDR1 and CDR2 from the germline V gene are MNHEY and SVGEGT. V was trimmed by 5 bases and J by 1 base, leaving 11 bases between them. CDR3 length: 14 residues. The DNA of the CDR3 is TGTGCCAGCAGTGCACTGGGACAGAACACTGAAGCTTTCTTT. Protein product: CASSALGQNTEAFF.

The chain carries TRBV7-3 and TRBJ2-2, with 7 bases that match TRBD1. Germline values: CDR1 SGHTA, CDR2 FQGTGA. The length of the CDR3 is 18 residues. Trimming removed 2 bases from V and 2 bases from J; junction bases left unmatched: 11. The CDR3 sequence: CASSLGLGQERNTGELFF. The CDR3 nucleotides are TGTGCCAGCAGCTTAGGGCTCGGACAGGAGAGAAACACCGGGGAGCTGTTTTTT.

CDR3 nucleotides: TGTGCCAGCAGTGCCGTAACAGGGGGCGTCAATGGGGCTGAAGCTTTCTTT. Its protein product is CASSAVTGGVNGAEAFF. V and J are TRBV25-1 and TRBJ1-1; 9 nucleotides line up with TRBD1. The CDR3 has 17 amino acids. Trimming took 4 bases from V and 6 from J; bases not matched to a gene: 15. Germline V gene lookup returns CDR1 MGHDK and CDR2 SYGVNS. Variable domain in full (rest from reference TRBV25-1 and TRBJ1-1): EADIYQTPRYLVIGTGKKITLECSQTMGHDKMYWYQQDPGMELHLIHYSYGVNSTEKGDLSSESTVSRIRTEHFPLTLESARPSHTSQYLCASSAVTGGVNGAEAFFGQGTRLTVV.

The chain joins TRBV6-6 to TRBJ2-7; TRBD2 is a possible D gene (6 bases). V was clipped by 4 bases and J by 5 bases, with 18 bases between them. This CDR3 contains 15 residues. The germline V gene encodes CDR1 MNHNY and CDR2 SVGAGI (reference sequence). The CDR3 DNA reads TGTGCCAGCAGTTTCTCGGCGGGAAAGCCCGACGAGCAGTACTTC. It translates to CASSFSAGKPDEQYF.